This T cell receptor (beta chain) was captured by sequencing in a study of blood T cell repertoires in COVID-19. Study-wide background: The United States, Italy and Spain supplied acute and convalescent COVID-19 samples.

Generated by immunoSEQ multiplex PCR, the TCRdb table keeps only in-frame clones and is missing some. The sample consists of a few hundred thousand clones, around nine tenths of them appearing once. The CDR3 extends over 16 amino acids. Germline V gene sequence: CDR1 LGHDT, CDR2 YNNKEL (reference sequence). V shed 0 bases, J shed 9 bases, and the junction held 9 bases outside the gene matches. The sequence derives from a woman younger than 30 who had been exposed to COVID-19. The source material was PBMCs or T cells enriched from blood (not recorded which). This chain connects TRBV3-1 (or the pseudogene TRBV3-2) to TRBJ1-5, with 9 nucleotides matching TRBD1. In DNA form, the CDR3 reads TGTGCCAGCAGCCAAGATGGGGACAGGGCTTCTCGGCCCCAGCATTTT. Protein sequence: CASSQDGDRASRPQHF.